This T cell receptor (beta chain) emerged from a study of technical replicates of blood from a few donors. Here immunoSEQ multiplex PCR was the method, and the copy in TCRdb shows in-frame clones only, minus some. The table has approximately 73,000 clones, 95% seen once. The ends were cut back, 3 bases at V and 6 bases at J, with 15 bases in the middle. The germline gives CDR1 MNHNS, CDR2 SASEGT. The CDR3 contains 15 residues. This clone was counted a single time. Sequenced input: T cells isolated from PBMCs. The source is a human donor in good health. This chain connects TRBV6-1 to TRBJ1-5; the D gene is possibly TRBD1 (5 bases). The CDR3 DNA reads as TGTGCCAGCAGTGATGTCCTGCAGGGTGGTCAGCCCCAGCATTTT. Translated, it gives CASSDVLQGGQPQHF.